Each of the 16 T cell receptor beta chains below was sequenced from the same sample in a study of T cell responses to AZD1222 COVID-19 vaccine. Assay: immunoSEQ multiplex PCR; the TCRdb copy retains only in-frame clones and omits some. The sample has approximately 190,000 clones, about 90% seen once; the top ten hold 2.5% to 3%. The sequencing used peripheral blood, collected on day 0 of MenACWY control vaccination. The receptors originated from an adult in good health.

The sample holds many counts of this clone. The chain links TRBV6-4 to TRBJ2-3; maybe TRBD1 (6 bases). Germline values: CDR1 MRHNA, CDR2 SNTAGT. V lost 2 bases and J lost 1, with 16 bases in between. The CDR3 is made up of 17 amino acids. CDR3: CASSDGKQGGGTDTQYF. The CDR3, as DNA: TGTGCCAGCAGTGACGGGAAACAGGGTGGTGGCACAGATACGCAGTATTTT.

This clone was counted a single time. The rearrangement links TRBV28 to TRBJ2-4; 9 bases fit TRBD1. J gave up 0 bases and V 4 bases, and 10 bases lay outside the gene matches. This CDR3 region has 18 residues. Germline assignment: CDR1 MDHEN and CDR2 SYDVKM. CDR3: CASSSQGAGVLAKNIQYF. The CDR3 coding sequence is TGTGCCAGCAGTTCACAGGGGGCCGGGGTTTTAGCCAAAAACATTCAGTACTTC. Filled out from reference TRBV28 and TRBJ2-4, the complete variable domain reads DVKVTQSSRYLVKRTGEKVFLECVQDMDHENMFWYRQDPGLGLRLIYFSYDVKMKEKGDIPEGYSVSREKKERFSLILESASTNQTSMYLCASSSQGAGVLAKNIQYFGAGTRLSVL.

This chain uses TRBV7-8 with TRBJ2-5, with 8 positions matching TRBD2. The J segment lost 2 bases and the V segment lost 1 base, leaving 12 bases of the junction unmatched. The V gene's germline CDR1 is SGHVS and CDR2 FQNEAQ. There are 18 residues in the CDR3. DNA of the CDR3: TGTGCCAGCAGCTTAGATGGGACTAGTGGGGTTCAACAAGAGACCCAGTACTTC. Amino acid sequence: CASSLDGTSGVQQETQYF.

V usage is TRBV7-9 and J usage is TRBJ2-7; the match to TRBD1 covers 7 bases. Germline V gene data show CDR1 as SEHNR and CDR2 as FQNEAQ (reference sequence). Unmatched junction bases numbered 5, after V lost 4 bases and J lost 2 bases. The CDR3 is made up of 14 amino acids. CDR3 sequence (DNA): TGTGCCAGCAGCTCAGAGACAGGGACCTACGAGCAGTACTTC. Encoded protein: CASSSETGTYEQYF.

V usage is TRBV10-3 and J usage is TRBJ1-2, with TRBD1 matching over 9 bases. The V gene's germline CDR1 is ENHRY and CDR2 SYGVKD. V lost 6 bases, J lost 6 bases, and 5 bases stayed unmatched. The CDR3 covers 13 residues. The CDR3, as DNA: TGTGCCATCAGGGGACAGGGAGCTAATGGCTACACCTTC. Protein product: CAIRGQGANGYTF.

The genes are TRBV2 and TRBJ2-7; D perhaps matches TRBD2 (5 bases). Germline V gives CDR1 SNHLY, CDR2 FYNNEI. V was trimmed by 4 bases and J by 11 bases, leaving 12 bases between them. This CDR3 spans 11 amino acids. CDR3 in amino acids: CASSAGRRKYF. CDR3 sequence (DNA): TGTGCCAGCAGTGCGGGGAGACGGAAGTACTTC.

The chain has TRBV3-1 (or the pseudogene TRBV3-2) and TRBJ2-7, with D unclear. The length of the CDR3 is 14 residues. The V end was cut by 1 base, the J end by 3 bases, with 10 bases between. CDR1 is LGHDT and CDR2 is YNNKEL in the germline V gene (reference sequence). CDR3 DNA: TGTGCCAGCAGCCAAGTGGGTGGGAACTACGAGCAGTACTTC. Its protein product is CASSQVGGNYEQYF.

This clone was counted a few times. The rearrangement joins TRBV5-1 to TRBJ2-7; 7 bases line up with TRBD2. Germline values: CDR1 SGHRS, CDR2 YFSETQ. Unmatched junction bases numbered 12, after V lost 5 bases and J lost 4 bases. The CDR3 is made up of 15 amino acids. The CDR3 DNA follows: TGCGCCAGCAGAGGCCCTAGCGGCGCCTTTTACGAGCAGTACTTC. Encoded protein: CASRGPSGAFYEQYF.

The chain uses TRBV4-2 and TRBJ1-5; TRBD1 agrees at 9 bases. Germline V gene data show CDR1 as LGHNA and CDR2 as YNFKEQ. With V trimmed by 3 bases and J by 7 bases, 4 bases remained unmatched. The CDR3 runs to 14 residues. DNA for the CDR3: TGTGCCAGCAGCCAGGACAGGGGTAACCAGCCCCAGCATTTT. Its translation: CASSQDRGNQPQHF.

The rearrangement joins TRBV27 to TRBJ2-2; 8 nucleotides align to TRBD1. CDR1 and CDR2 (germline): MNHEY, SMNVEV (reference sequence). CDR3 length: 15 residues. J gave up 3 bases and V 5 bases, and 5 bases lay outside the gene matches. This CDR3 is CASSPRQGYTGELFF. In DNA form, the CDR3 reads TGTGCCAGCAGTCCCCGACAGGGGTACACCGGGGAGCTGTTTTTT.

The chain carries TRBV2 and TRBJ2-6, with 7 nucleotides matching TRBD1. In germline, CDR1 is SNHLY, CDR2 FYNNEI. This CDR3 is 16 amino acids long. V was pared by 11 bases and J by 0 bases, with 10 bases of the junction left unmatched. CDR3 loop: CAVRDRDASGANVLTF. As DNA, the CDR3 is TGTGCCGTAAGGGACAGAGATGCCTCTGGGGCCAACGTCCTGACTTTC.

The CDR3 DNA reads TGTGCCAGCAGCTTGGGACAGGGAAGATCTGAAGCTTTCTTT. Encoded protein: CASSLGQGRSEAFF. V and J are TRBV5-4 and TRBJ1-1, with 7 bases identical to TRBD1. V trimming: 0 bases; J trimming: 6 bases; junction bases outside the gene matches: 5. CDR3 length: 14 amino acids. Germline CDR1 and CDR2: SGHNT and YYREEE (reference sequence).

This sequence joins TRBV3-1 (or the pseudogene TRBV3-2) and TRBJ2-7; weak D call: TRBD2 (5 bases). The CDR3 has 14 amino acids. V lost 0 bases and J 2 bases, leaving 8 bases between the germline ends. Germline V gene sequence: CDR1 LGHDT, CDR2 YNNKEL (reference sequence). CDR3 residues: CASSQERVPYEQYF. The CDR3, as DNA: TGTGCCAGCAGCCAAGAGCGGGTGCCCTACGAGCAGTACTTC.

The CDR3 is CASSRGTGQGVYEQYF. For the CDR3, the DNA is TGTGCCAGCTCACGGGGGACGGGACAGGGAGTCTACGAGCAGTACTTC. V usage is TRBV18 and J usage is TRBJ2-7, with TRBD1 identical over 9 bases. CDR1 is KGHSH, CDR2 LQKENI, per germline. After removal of 4 bases from V and 3 bases from J, the junction contained 10 bases not matched to a gene. The CDR3 covers 16 residues.

The CDR3 here is CASSGPGTGPLDGELFF. The CDR3 bases are TGTGCCAGTAGTGGTCCCGGGACAGGGCCTCTTGACGGGGAGCTGTTTTTT. The chain couples TRBV19 to TRBJ2-2; TRBD1 matches at 9 bases. The V and J ends lost 5 bases and 7 bases, in that order; junction bases with no gene match: 14. Germline CDR1 reads LNHDA; CDR2 reads SQIVND (reference sequence). The CDR3 runs 17 residues. The full variable domain, in which reference TRBV19 and TRBJ2-2 provide the parts outside the CDR3, is DGGITQSPKYLFRKEGQNVTLSCEQNLNHDAMYWYRQDPGQGLRLIYYSQIVNDFQKGDIAEGYSVSREKKESFPLTVTSAQKNPTAFYLCASSGPGTGPLDGELFFGEGSRLTVL.

The rearrangement links TRBV6-5 to TRBJ2-7, with TRBD2 matching over 8 bases. The CDR3 has 14 residues. J was trimmed by 2 bases and V by 3 bases; bases with no gene match: 3. CDR1 MNHEY and CDR2 SVGAGI come from the germline V gene. The DNA for the CDR3 is TGTGCCAGCAGTTATCGGGGGGGGGCCTACGAGCAGTACTTC. Translation gives CASSYRGGAYEQYF.